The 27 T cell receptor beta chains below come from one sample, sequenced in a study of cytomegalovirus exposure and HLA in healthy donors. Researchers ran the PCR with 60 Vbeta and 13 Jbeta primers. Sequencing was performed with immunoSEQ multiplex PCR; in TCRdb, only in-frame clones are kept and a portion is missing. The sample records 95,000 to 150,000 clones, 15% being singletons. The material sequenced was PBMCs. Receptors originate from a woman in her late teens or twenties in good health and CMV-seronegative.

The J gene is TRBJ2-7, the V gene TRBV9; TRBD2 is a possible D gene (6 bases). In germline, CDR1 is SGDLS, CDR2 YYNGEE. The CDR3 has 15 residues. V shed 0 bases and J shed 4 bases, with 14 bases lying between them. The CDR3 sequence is CASSVEEGFAYEQYF. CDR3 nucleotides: TGTGCCAGCAGCGTAGAGGAGGGTTTTGCGTACGAGCAGTACTTC.

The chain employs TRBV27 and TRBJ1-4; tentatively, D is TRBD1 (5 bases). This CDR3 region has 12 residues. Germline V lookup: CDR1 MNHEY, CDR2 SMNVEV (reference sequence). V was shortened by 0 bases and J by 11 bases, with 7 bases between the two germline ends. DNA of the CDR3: TGTGCCAGCAGTTTATCGGGGGGGAAACTGTTTTTT. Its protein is CASSLSGGKLFF.

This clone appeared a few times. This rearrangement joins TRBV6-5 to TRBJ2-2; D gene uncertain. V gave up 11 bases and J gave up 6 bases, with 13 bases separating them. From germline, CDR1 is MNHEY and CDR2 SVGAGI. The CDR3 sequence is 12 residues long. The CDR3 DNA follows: TGTGCCGCAGGCCTGGGCCCCGGGGAGCTGTTTTTT. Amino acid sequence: CAAGLGPGELFF.

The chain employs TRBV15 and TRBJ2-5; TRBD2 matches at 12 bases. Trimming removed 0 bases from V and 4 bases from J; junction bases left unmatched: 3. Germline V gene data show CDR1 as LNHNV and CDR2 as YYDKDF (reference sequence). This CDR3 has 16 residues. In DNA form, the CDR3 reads TGTGCCACCAGCAGAGATAAGGGACTAGCGGGAGAGACCCAGTACTTC. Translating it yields CATSRDKGLAGETQYF.

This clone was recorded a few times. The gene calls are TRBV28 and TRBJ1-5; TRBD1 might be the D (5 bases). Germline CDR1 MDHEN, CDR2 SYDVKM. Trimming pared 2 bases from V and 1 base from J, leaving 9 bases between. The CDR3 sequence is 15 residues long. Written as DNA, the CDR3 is TGTGCCAGCAGTTTAGGGGCGCCGAGCAATCAGCCCCAGCATTTT. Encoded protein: CASSLGAPSNQPQHF.

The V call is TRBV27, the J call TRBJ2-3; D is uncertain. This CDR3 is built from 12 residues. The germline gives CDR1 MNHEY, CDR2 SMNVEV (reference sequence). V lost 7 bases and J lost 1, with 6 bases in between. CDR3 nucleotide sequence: TGTGCCAGCACCCTTGGCACAGATACGCAGTATTTT. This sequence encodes CASTLGTDTQYF.

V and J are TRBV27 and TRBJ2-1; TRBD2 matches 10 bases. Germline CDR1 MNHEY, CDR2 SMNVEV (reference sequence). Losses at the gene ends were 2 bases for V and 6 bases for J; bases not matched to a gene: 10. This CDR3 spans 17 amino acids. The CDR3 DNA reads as TGTGCCAGCAGTTTAACTAGCGGGGACTCCCCCACCAATGAGCAGTTCTTC. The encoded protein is CASSLTSGDSPTNEQFF.

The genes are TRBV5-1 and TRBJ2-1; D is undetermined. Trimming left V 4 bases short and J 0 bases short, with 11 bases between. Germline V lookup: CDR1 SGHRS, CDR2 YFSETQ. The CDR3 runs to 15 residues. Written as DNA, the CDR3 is TGCGCCAGCAGCGCTGAGCTTAGCTCCTACAATGAGCAGTTCTTC. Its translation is CASSAELSSYNEQFF.

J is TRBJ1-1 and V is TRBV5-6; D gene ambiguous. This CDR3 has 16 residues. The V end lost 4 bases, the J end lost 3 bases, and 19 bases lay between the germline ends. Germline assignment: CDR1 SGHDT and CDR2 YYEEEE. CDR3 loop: CASSENSGVVYTEAFF. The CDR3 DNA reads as TGTGCCAGCAGCGAGAACAGCGGGGTAGTTTACACTGAAGCTTTCTTT.

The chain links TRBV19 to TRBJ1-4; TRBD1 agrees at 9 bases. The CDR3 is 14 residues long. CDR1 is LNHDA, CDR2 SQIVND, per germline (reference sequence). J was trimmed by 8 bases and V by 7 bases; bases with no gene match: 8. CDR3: CASTKRDRVEKLFF. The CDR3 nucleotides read TGTGCCAGTACAAAACGGGACAGGGTGGAAAAACTGTTTTTT.

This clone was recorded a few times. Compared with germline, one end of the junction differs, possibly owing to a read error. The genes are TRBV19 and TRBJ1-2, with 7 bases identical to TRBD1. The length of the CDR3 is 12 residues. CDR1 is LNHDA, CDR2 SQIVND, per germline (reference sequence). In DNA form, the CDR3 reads TGTGCCACCAGGGGGGACCACTATGGCTACCCCTTC. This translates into CATRGDHYGYPF.

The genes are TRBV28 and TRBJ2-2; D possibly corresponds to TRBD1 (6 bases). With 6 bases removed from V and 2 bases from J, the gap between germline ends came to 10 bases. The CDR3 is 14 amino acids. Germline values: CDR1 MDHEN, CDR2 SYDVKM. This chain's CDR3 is CASRTGTNTGELFF. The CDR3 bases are TGTGCCAGCAGAACCGGGACAAACACCGGGGAGCTGTTTTTT. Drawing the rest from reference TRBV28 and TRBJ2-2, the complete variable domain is DVKVTQSSRYLVKRTGEKVFLECVQDMDHENMFWYRQDPGLGLRLIYFSYDVKMKEKGDIPEGYSVSREKKERFSLILESASTNQTSMYLCASRTGTNTGELFFGEGSRLTVL.

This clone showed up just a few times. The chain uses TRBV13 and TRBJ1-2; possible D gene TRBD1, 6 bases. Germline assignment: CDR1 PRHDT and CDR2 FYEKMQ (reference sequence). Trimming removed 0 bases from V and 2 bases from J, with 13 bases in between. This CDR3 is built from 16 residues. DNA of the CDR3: TGTGCCAGCAGCTTAGGCCCGGGACACAGAAACTATGGCTACACCTTC. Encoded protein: CASSLGPGHRNYGYTF.

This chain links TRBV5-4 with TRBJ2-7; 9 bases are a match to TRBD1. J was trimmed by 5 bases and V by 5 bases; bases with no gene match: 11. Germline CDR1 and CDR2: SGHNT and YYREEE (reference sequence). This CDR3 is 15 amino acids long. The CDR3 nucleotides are TGTGCCAGCAGAAATGCCGGGACAGGGCTACACGAGCAGTACTTC. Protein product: CASRNAGTGLHEQYF.

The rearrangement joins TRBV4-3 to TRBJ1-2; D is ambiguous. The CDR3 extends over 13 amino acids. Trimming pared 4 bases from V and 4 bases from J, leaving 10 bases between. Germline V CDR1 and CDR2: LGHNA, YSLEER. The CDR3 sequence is CASSPPGRYGYTF. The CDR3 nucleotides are TGCGCCAGCAGCCCTCCGGGTCGCTATGGCTACACCTTC.

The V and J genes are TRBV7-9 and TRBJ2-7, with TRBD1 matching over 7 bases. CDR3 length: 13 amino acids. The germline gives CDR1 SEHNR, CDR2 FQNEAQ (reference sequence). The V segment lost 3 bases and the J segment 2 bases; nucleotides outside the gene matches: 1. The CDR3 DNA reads TGTGCCAGCAGCTTGGACAGGACCTACGAGCAGTACTTC. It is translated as CASSLDRTYEQYF. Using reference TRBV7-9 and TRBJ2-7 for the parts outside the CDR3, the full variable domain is DTGVSQNPRHKITKRGQNVTFRCDPISEHNRLYWYRQTLGQGPEFLTYFQNEAQLEKSRLLSDRFSAERPKGSFSTLEIQRTEQGDSAMYLCASSLDRTYEQYFGPGTRLTVT.

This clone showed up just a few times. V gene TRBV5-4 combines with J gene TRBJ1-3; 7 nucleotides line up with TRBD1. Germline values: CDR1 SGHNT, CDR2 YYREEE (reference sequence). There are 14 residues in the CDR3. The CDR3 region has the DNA TGTGCGTGGGACAGAGCCAACTCTGGAAACACCATATATTTT. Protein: CAWDRANSGNTIYF.

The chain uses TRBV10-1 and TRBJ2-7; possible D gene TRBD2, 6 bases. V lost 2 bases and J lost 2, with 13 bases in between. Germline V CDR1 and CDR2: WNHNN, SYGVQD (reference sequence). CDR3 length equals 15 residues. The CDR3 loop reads CASSENGGGTYEQYF. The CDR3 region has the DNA TGCGCCAGCAGTGAGAACGGGGGTGGGACCTACGAGCAGTACTTC.

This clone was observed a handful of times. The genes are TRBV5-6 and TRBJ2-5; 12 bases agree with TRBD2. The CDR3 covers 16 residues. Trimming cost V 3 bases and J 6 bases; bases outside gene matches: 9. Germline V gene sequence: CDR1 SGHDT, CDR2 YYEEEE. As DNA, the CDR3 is TGTGCCAGCAGCTCGACTAGCGGGAGATTGGGACAGACCCAGTACTTC. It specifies CASSSTSGRLGQTQYF. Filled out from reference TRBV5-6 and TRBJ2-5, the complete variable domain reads DAGVTQSPTHLIKTRGQQVTLRCSPKSGHDTVSWYQQALGQGPQFIFQYYEEEERQRGNFPDRFSGHQFPNYSSELNVNALLLGDSALYLCASSSTSGRLGQTQYFGPGTRLLVL.

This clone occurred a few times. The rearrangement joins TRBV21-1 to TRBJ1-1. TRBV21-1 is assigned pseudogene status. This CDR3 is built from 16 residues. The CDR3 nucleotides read TGTGCCAGCAGCAAAGTAGACGGGGGGGTCTACACTGAAGCTTTCTTT. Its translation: CASSKVDGGVYTEAFF.

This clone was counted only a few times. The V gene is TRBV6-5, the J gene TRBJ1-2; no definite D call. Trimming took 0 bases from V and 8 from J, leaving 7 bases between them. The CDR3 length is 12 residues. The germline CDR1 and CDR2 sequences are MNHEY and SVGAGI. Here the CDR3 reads CASSYSSGGYTF. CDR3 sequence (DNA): TGTGCCAGCAGTTACTCATCGGGGGGCTACACCTTC.

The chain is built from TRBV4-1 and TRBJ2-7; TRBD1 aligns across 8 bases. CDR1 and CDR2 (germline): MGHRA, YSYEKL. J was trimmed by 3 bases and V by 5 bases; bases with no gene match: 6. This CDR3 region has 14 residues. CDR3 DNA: TGCGCCAGCAGCGAGACAGGGGTGATCTACGAGCAGTACTTC. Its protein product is CASSETGVIYEQYF.

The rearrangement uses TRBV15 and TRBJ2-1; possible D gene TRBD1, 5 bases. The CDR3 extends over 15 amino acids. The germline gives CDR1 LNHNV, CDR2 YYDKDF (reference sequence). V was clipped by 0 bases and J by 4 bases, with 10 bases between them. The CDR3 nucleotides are TGTGCCACCAGCAGAGATAGGGGCGGATACAATGAGCAGTTCTTC. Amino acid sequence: CATSRDRGGYNEQFF.

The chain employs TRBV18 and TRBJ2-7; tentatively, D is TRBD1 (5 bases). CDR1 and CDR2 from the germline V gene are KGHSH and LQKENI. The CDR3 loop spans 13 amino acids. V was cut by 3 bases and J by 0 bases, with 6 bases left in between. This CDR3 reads CASSPDSSYEQYF. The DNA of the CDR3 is TGTGCCAGCTCACCCGACAGCTCCTACGAGCAGTACTTC.

CDR3 amino acids: CASSQDRGHRAGNTIYF. The CDR3 bases are TGCGCCAGCAGCCAAGATAGAGGGCACAGGGCTGGAAACACCATATATTTT. The V gene is TRBV4-3, the J gene TRBJ1-3; perhaps TRBD1 as D (6 bases). CDR3 length: 17 amino acids. V was trimmed by 0 bases and J by 2 bases, leaving 14 bases between them. Germline V lookup: CDR1 LGHNA, CDR2 YSLEER.

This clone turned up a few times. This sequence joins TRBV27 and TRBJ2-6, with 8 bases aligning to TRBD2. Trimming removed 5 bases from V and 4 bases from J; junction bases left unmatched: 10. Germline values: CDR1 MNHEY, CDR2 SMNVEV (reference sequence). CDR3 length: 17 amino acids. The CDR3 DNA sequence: TGTGCCAGCAGTCCCAGCGGGGGAGGGAGAGGGGCCAACGTCCTGACTTTC. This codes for CASSPSGGGRGANVLTF.

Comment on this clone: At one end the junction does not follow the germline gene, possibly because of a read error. CDR3 loop: CASNETDISGANVLTF. CDR3 in DNA: TGTGCCAGCAATGAAACGGACATCTCTGGGGCCAACGTCCTGACTTTC. The chain links TRBV2 to TRBJ2-6; D is possibly TRBD1 (5 bases). The CDR3 covers 16 residues. The germline V gene has CDR1 SNHLY and CDR2 FYNNEI.